This T cell receptor beta chain emerged from a study of blood T cell repertoires in COVID-19. Germline CDR1 and CDR2: LGHNA and YNFKEQ. The CDR3 has 15 residues. Trimming took 4 bases from V and 2 from J; bases not matched to a gene: 7. Methods used by the authors: Estimated nucleated cell counts came from reference gene primer amplification. Assay used: immunoSEQ multiplex PCR; TCRdb lists only in-frame clones, some missing. V, J and clone size are those of that table, while D and trimming were read from the DNA. This table has 250,000 to 300,000 clones, just over 90% appearing once. Sequencing input: PBMCs or T cells enriched from blood (not recorded which). The rearrangement joins TRBV4-2 to TRBJ1-2, with TRBD1 identical over 7 bases. This receptor was obtained from a woman aged 40-49 years with acute COVID-19. DNA of the CDR3: TGTGCCAGCAGCCTTAGACAGGGCCCAAACTATGGCTACACCTTC. This gives the protein CASSLRQGPNYGYTF.